This TCR beta chain was recovered during a study of neurological immune-mediated disorders. Time point noted: longitudinal time-point 2. 5'RACE generated cDNA with 10-nucleotide random UMIs. TCRdb called the 5' RACE reads again in MiXCR, with one record for every CDR3 protein. The repertoire holds tens of thousands of distinct CDR3 sequences, with 10% to 15% as singletons. The CDR3 length is 13 residues. The germline CDR1 and CDR2 sequences are MNHNS and SASEGT. V lost 3 bases and J 1 base, leaving 6 bases between the germline ends. This clonotype has ten or more counts. Specimen: PBMCs. The receptor was derived from a woman between 40 and 50 years old in good health. V and J are TRBV6-1 and TRBJ1-1, with D possibly being TRBD1 (5 bases). CDR3 DNA sequence: TGTGCCAGCAGTGATCAGGGGAACACTGAAGCTTTCTTT. Its translation: CASSDQGNTEAFF.